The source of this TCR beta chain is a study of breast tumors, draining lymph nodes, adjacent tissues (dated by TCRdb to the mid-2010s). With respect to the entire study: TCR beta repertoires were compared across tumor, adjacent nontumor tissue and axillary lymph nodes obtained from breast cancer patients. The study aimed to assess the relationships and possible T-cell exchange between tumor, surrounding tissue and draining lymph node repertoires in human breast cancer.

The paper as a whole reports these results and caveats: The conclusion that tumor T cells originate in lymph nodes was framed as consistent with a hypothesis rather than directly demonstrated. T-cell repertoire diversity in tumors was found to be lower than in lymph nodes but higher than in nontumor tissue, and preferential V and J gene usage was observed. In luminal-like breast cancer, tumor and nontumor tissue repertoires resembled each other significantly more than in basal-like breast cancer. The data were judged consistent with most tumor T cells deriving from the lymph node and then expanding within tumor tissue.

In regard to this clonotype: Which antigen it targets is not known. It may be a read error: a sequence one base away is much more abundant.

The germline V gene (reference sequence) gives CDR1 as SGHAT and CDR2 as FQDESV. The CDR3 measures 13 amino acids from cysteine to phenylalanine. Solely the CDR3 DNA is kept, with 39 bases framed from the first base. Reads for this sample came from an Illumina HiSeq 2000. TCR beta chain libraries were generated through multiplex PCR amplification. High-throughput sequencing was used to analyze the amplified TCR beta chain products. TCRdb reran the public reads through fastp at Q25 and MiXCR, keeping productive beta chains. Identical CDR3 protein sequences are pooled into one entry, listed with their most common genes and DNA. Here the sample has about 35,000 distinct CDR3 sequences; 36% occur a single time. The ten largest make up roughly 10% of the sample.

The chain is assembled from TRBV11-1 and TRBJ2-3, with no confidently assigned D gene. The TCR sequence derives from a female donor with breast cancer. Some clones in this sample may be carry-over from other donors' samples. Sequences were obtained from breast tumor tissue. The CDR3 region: CACSPKTTDTQYF. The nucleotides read TGTGCCTGCAGCCCCAAGACCACAGATACGCAGTATTTT.